These 14 T cell receptor beta chains were sequenced from one sample in a study of CD8+ T cells in alopecia areata. TCR sequencing used cDNA made by reverse transcription of extracted RNA. This table comes from immunoSEQ multiplex PCR, and its TCRdb copy is limited to in-frame clones, with some not included. The sample holds 200,000 to 250,000 clones, roughly 64% seen once. Treatment meaning: oral pan-JAK inhibitor, 5-10 mg twice daily. The source material was CD4+ T cells sorted from blood, sampled at week 4, from a patient treated with tofacitinib. The receptors shown here come from a human donor with alopecia areata.

This clone was counted a few times. This rearrangement joins TRBV7-9 to TRBJ2-7; 7 bases map to TRBD1. CDR3 length: 12 residues. CDR1 and CDR2 from the germline V gene are SEHNR and FQNEAQ (reference sequence). The V and J ends lost 5 bases and 6 bases, in that order; junction bases with no gene match: 4. CDR3 coding DNA: TGTGCCAGCAGCCGACAGGGTGGCGAGCAGTACTTC. Amino acid sequence: CASSRQGGEQYF.

The J gene is TRBJ1-6, the V gene TRBV4-3, with D unclear. In germline, CDR1 is LGHNA, CDR2 YSLEER. With 1 base removed from V and 4 bases from J, the gap between germline ends came to 8 bases. The CDR3 extends over 15 amino acids. The CDR3 sequence: CASSQAGGYNSPLHF. The CDR3 DNA reads as TGCGCCAGCAGCCAAGCCGGCGGATATAATTCACCCCTCCACTTT.

J is TRBJ2-3 and V is TRBV29-1; 7 bases are a match to TRBD1. The CDR3 loop spans 14 amino acids. With 7 bases clipped from V and 4 bases from J, the junction kept 11 bases outside the gene matches. The germline CDR1 and CDR2 sequences are SQVTM and ANQGSEA. The CDR3 DNA reads as TGCAGCGCGCGTCGACAGGGTCATTCAGATACGCAGTATTTT. Its protein is CSARRQGHSDTQYF.

The J gene is TRBJ1-6, the V gene TRBV7-2, with D uncertain. Germline lookup yields CDR1 SGHTA and CDR2 FQGNSA. The CDR3 runs 14 residues. The V and J ends lost 0 bases and 7 bases respectively, with 7 bases between them. The CDR3 nucleotides read TGTGCCAGCAGCTTAGCGCTGGGGAATTCACCCCTCCACTTT. Protein product: CASSLALGNSPLHF. Complete variable domain (other parts from reference TRBV7-2 and TRBJ1-6): GAGVSQSPSNKVTEKGKDVELRCDPISGHTALYWYRQSLGQGLEFLIYFQGNSAPDKSGLPSDRFSAERTGGSVSTLTIQRTQQEDSAVYLCASSLALGNSPLHFGNGTRLTVT.

The chain has TRBV27 and TRBJ1-5; D is unclear. Germline V CDR1 and CDR2: MNHEY, SMNVEV (reference sequence). Between the trimmed V and J ends, which lost 0 bases and 7 bases, there was a span of 7 bases. The CDR3 is 13 residues long. CDR3 protein: CASSLSGRQPQHF. In DNA form, the CDR3 reads TGTGCCAGCAGTTTATCAGGAAGACAGCCCCAGCATTTT.

The J gene is TRBJ2-5, the V gene TRBV5-1; the match to TRBD1 covers 8 bases. V trimming: 3 bases; J trimming: 5 bases; junction bases outside the gene matches: 6. Germline V CDR1 and CDR2: SGHRS, YFSETQ. The CDR3 length is 14 residues. This CDR3 is CASSSAGGGETQYF. Here the CDR3 DNA reads TGCGCCAGCAGCTCTGCAGGGGGCGGGGAGACCCAGTACTTC.

This clone is a singleton in its sample. The chain links TRBV19 to TRBJ1-6; 7 nucleotides align to TRBD1. This CDR3 contains 13 residues. Trimming took 6 bases from V and 13 from J; bases not matched to a gene: 9. Germline V CDR1 and CDR2: LNHDA, SQIVND (reference sequence). CDR3: CASSDRAGGPLHF. In nucleotides, the CDR3 is TGTGCCAGTAGCGACAGGGCCGGAGGGCCCCTCCACTTT.

The chain is built from TRBV2 and TRBJ2-2; perhaps TRBD1 as D (6 bases). Germline CDR1 SNHLY, CDR2 FYNNEI. Trimming left V 11 bases short and J 7 bases short, with 11 bases between. The CDR3 consists of 11 residues. The CDR3 spells CAQQGFGELFF. DNA of the CDR3: TGTGCCCAACAGGGATTCGGGGAGCTGTTTTTT.

CDR3 in DNA: TGCAGCGTTGGGGAACCCAACCTCGCGGGGAATGAGCAGTTCTTC. Amino acid sequence: CSVGEPNLAGNEQFF. V usage is TRBV29-1 and J usage is TRBJ2-1; weak D call: TRBD2 (6 bases). The germline V gene has CDR1 SQVTM and CDR2 ANQGSEA. The CDR3 is 15 residues long. V was pared by 4 bases and J by 7 bases, with 20 bases between.

This clone was detected only a few times. The chain is built from TRBV7-2 and TRBJ2-3; D possibly corresponds to TRBD2 (5 bases). This CDR3 region has 13 residues. Looked up from germline, CDR1 is SGHTA and CDR2 is FQGNSA. The V end lost 1 base, the J end lost 6 bases, and 8 bases lay between the germline ends. For the CDR3, the DNA is TGTGCCAGCAGCTTAGTCCGCGGGGATACGCAGTATTTT. Amino acid sequence: CASSLVRGDTQYF.

This clone was seen a few times. The chain links TRBV4-3 to TRBJ2-3, with 11 bases matching TRBD2. V shed 1 base and J 1 base; nucleotides not matched to a gene: 4. CDR3 length: 17 residues. Germline-derived CDR1 and CDR2 are LGHNA and YSLEER. The CDR3: CASSQAPTSGGTDTQYF. For the CDR3, the DNA is TGCGCCAGCAGCCAAGCCCCGACTAGCGGGGGCACAGATACGCAGTATTTT.

As to this clone: The junction does not match germline at one end; this may be a read error. This chain links TRBV29-1 with TRBJ2-3, with 9 nucleotides matching TRBD1. Germline CDR1 SQVTM, CDR2 ANQGSEA. This CDR3 has 10 amino acids. CDR3 DNA: TGCAGCGACGGTGGGACAGGGCATGATTTT. It is translated as CSDGGTGHDF.

The chain uses TRBV29-1 and TRBJ1-1; the D is unclear. The V end lost 4 bases, the J end lost 1 base, and 16 bases lay between the germline ends. Germline V gene data show CDR1 as SQVTM and CDR2 as ANQGSEA. The CDR3 is made up of 15 amino acids. The CDR3 here is CSVGARSPGNTEAFF. CDR3 bases: TGCAGCGTTGGGGCCCGGTCCCCCGGGAACACTGAAGCTTTCTTT. Based on the CDR3 plus reference TRBV29-1 and TRBJ1-1, the full variable domain is SAVISQKPSRDICQRGTSLTIQCQVDSQVTMMFWYRQQPGQSLTLIATANQGSEATYESGFVIDKFPISRPNLTFSTLTVSNMSPEDSSIYLCSVGARSPGNTEAFFGQGTRLTVV.

This CDR3 is CSVGGFEVSYEQYF. CDR3 DNA: TGCAGCGTTGGGGGGTTTGAGGTCAGCTACGAGCAGTACTTC. This rearrangement joins TRBV29-1 to TRBJ2-7; D tentatively reads TRBD1 or TRBD2 (5 bases each). The germline CDR1 and CDR2 sequences are SQVTM and ANQGSEA. V was shortened by 4 bases and J by 3 bases, with 16 bases between the two germline ends. This CDR3 is 14 amino acids long.